This TCR beta chain was sequenced for a study of vaccination and CD4 T cells after COVID-19. This clonotype showed up just a few times. Its matching antigen is unknown. Scientists ran DNA taken from cultured CD4+ T cells through the Oncomine TCR Beta short-read assay for sequencing. TCRdb re-called the PCR reads through MiXCR, storing one row per CDR3 protein. The data show approximately 12,000 distinct CDR3 sequences, 52% seen once. Indicated treatment: approximately 10-day PBMC culture with coronavirus spike peptide pools or control peptides (ViraFEST assay). Germline V gives CDR1 DFQATT, CDR2 SNEGSKA (reference sequence). Between the trimmed V and J ends, which lost 7 bases and 1 base, there was a span of 10 bases. The CDR3 is 12 amino acids.

The sequencing sample was made of CD4+ T cells from blood, cultured in vitro. The rearrangement links TRBV20-1 to TRBJ1-1, with unresolved D. This clonotype was obtained from a human donor who had recovered from COVID-19. The chain's CDR3 is CSVAKGNTEAFF. In DNA form, the CDR3 reads TGCAGTGTAGCAAAAGGGAACACTGAAGCTTTCTTT.